The 20 T cell receptor beta chains below were found in one sample sequenced in a study of T cells after yellow fever vaccination. TCRdb redid the calling of the 5' RACE reads with MiXCR, one entry per CDR3 protein. The sample consists of 250,000 to 350,000 distinct CDR3 sequences, 6.5% to 8.5% of them appearing once. Here the sequenced sample was PBMCs, taken about 49 days after the first yellow fever vaccination. Source of these receptors: a man in his late teens or twenties who received the YFV17D yellow fever vaccine.

This rearrangement joins TRBV7-2 to TRBJ1-5; a possible D gene is TRBD1 (5 bases). Germline V CDR1 and CDR2: SGHTA, FQGNSA. The V gene lost 1 base and the J gene lost 2 bases, with 9 bases spanning the gap. The CDR3 has 15 residues. The CDR3, as DNA: TGTGCCAGCAGCTTAGGGGGGAAGGGCAATCAGCCCCAGCATTTT. Translation gives CASSLGGKGNQPQHF.

This clonotype was detected ten times or more. The chain uses TRBV12-3 or TRBV12-4 and TRBJ1-1; possible D gene TRBD1, 6 bases. Trimming took off 0 bases at V and 5 bases at J, with 10 bases between the two ends. This CDR3 comprises 14 residues. CDR3 sequence reads: CASSLAGGWTEAFF. The CDR3 nucleotides read TGTGCCAGCAGTTTAGCAGGGGGTTGGACTGAAGCTTTCTTT.

This clonotype has just a few counts. V gene TRBV9 combines with J gene TRBJ2-7; 9 nucleotides line up with TRBD2. Trimming at V came to 3 bases and at J to 7 bases, leaving 23 bases not matched to a gene. The CDR3 runs 19 residues. CDR1 SGDLS and CDR2 YYNGEE come from the germline V gene. In nucleotides, the CDR3 is TGTGCCAGCAGCGCAGAAGGCCCTAGAAGAGCGGGGGGCCGGTTAGAGCAGTACTTC. Translated: CASSAEGPRRAGGRLEQYF.

This clonotype has a handful of counts. The chain is built from TRBV20-1 and TRBJ1-2, with 8 bases lining up with TRBD1. The CDR3 extends over 15 amino acids. V trimming: 6 bases; J trimming: 4 bases; junction bases outside the gene matches: 13. Germline V gene sequence: CDR1 DFQATT, CDR2 SNEGSKA (reference sequence). The CDR3 loop is CSARQGRAIRYGYTF. The CDR3 DNA is TGCAGTGCCAGACAGGGGAGGGCAATACGCTATGGCTACACCTTC.

This clonotype was observed a handful of times. The chain combines TRBV6-5 with TRBJ1-3, with D hard to call. The CDR3 runs 14 residues. Germline V gene sequence: CDR1 MNHEY, CDR2 SVGAGI. Trimming took off 4 bases at V and 0 bases at J, with 7 bases between the two ends. CDR3 residues: CASSLTASGNTIYF. CDR3 DNA: TGTGCCAGCAGTTTAACAGCCTCTGGAAACACCATATATTTT.

This clonotype was seen a handful of times. This chain joins TRBV5-6 and TRBJ2-1, with D possibly matching TRBD2 (6 bases). The CDR3 has 13 amino acids. The V end lost 7 bases, the J end lost 1 base, and 9 bases lay between the germline ends. Germline CDR1 reads SGHDT; CDR2 reads YYEEEE. CDR3 coding DNA: TGTGCCAGCGGGACTGGTTCCTACAATGAGCAGTTCTTC. It translates to CASGTGSYNEQFF.

This clonotype appeared many times. This chain links TRBV12-3 or TRBV12-4 with TRBJ2-3; the match to TRBD2 covers 8 bases. V lost 3 bases to trimming and J lost 5 bases; unmatched junction nucleotides: 4. The CDR3 is 14 amino acids. The CDR3 region has the DNA TGTGCCAGCAGTTTCGGGGGGGCCGGAGATACGCAGTATTTT. Its translation: CASSFGGAGDTQYF.

This clonotype came up many times. The gene calls are TRBV7-9 and TRBJ2-1; 8 nucleotides align to TRBD2. The CDR3 runs to 13 residues. Germline V gene lookup returns CDR1 SEHNR and CDR2 FQNEAQ (reference sequence). Germline trimming cut 6 bases from V and 8 bases from J; bases unmatched to any gene: 6. The CDR3 DNA reads TGTGCCAGCAGGGGTAGCGGGAAGGATGAGCAGTTCTTC. This translates into CASRGSGKDEQFF.

This clonotype was detected a few times. This chain links TRBV29-1 with TRBJ2-1; possible D gene TRBD1, 5 bases. The germline V and J ends were trimmed by 4 bases and 0 bases, with 13 bases remaining between them. The CDR3 length is 15 residues. Germline CDR1 SQVTM, CDR2 ANQGSEA. The CDR3, as DNA: TGCAGCGTTGTGGAAACAGGTGGCTCCTACAATGAGCAGTTCTTC. Its protein product is CSVVETGGSYNEQFF.

The table lists this clonotype with many counts. This chain connects TRBV4-1 to TRBJ2-5; TRBD1 is a possible D gene (6 bases). This CDR3 has 17 residues. V lost 0 bases and J 7 bases, leaving 21 bases between the germline ends. Per the germline V gene, CDR1 is MGHRA and CDR2 is YSYEKL. The CDR3 loop is CASSQDPGTFLPGTQYF. CDR3 sequence (DNA): TGCGCCAGCAGCCAAGATCCGGGGACATTCCTTCCAGGGACCCAGTACTTC.

This clonotype has only a few counts. V and J are TRBV7-6 and TRBJ2-1; 8 nucleotides line up with TRBD2. V trimming: 5 bases; J trimming: 10 bases; junction bases outside the gene matches: 4. Germline loops: CDR1 SGHVS, CDR2 FNYEAQ. The CDR3 is 12 residues long. This CDR3 is CASSLPGGEQFF. The CDR3 DNA is TGTGCCAGCAGCCTCCCGGGGGGGGAGCAGTTCTTC.

This clonotype was picked up many times. The rearrangement uses TRBV28 and TRBJ2-3; 9 nucleotides align to TRBD1. Germline CDR1 reads MDHEN; CDR2 reads SYDVKM. The CDR3 runs to 15 residues. The ends lost 4 bases at V and 3 bases at J; junction bases unmatched: 5. The CDR3 is CASSSQGAGTDTQYF. The DNA for the CDR3 is TGTGCCAGCAGTTCACAGGGGGCTGGGACAGATACGCAGTATTTT.

This clonotype has more than one count but fewer than ten. V is TRBV5-5 and J is TRBJ2-2, with 8 bases aligning to TRBD2. Germline V CDR1 and CDR2: SGHKS, YYEKEE (reference sequence). CDR3 length: 16 amino acids. Trimming at V came to 1 base and at J to 2 bases, leaving 4 bases not matched to a gene. The CDR3 nucleotides are TGTGCCAGCAGCTTGTTGACTAGCGTTAACACCGGGGAGCTGTTTTTT. It is translated as CASSLLTSVNTGELFF.

Comments on this clonotype: At one of its ends the junction is not consistent with the germline gene, which may arise from a read error. CDR3 region: CTSCLTPGRVGSTDTQYF. The CDR3 coding sequence is TGTACCAGCTGTTTAACCCCAGGACGTGTAGGGTCGACAGATACGCAGTATTTT. The chain recombines TRBV12-3 or TRBV12-4 with TRBJ2-3; D is ambiguous. The CDR3 loop spans 18 amino acids.

J is TRBJ2-7 and V is TRBV18, with 9 positions matching TRBD1. The J segment lost 6 bases and the V segment lost 5 bases, leaving 5 bases of the junction unmatched. The CDR3 covers 13 residues. Germline V gene data show CDR1 as KGHSH and CDR2 as LQKENI. DNA of the CDR3: TGTGCCAGCTCATTGGGACAGGGTTCCGAGCAGTACTTC. This translates into CASSLGQGSEQYF.

This clonotype was seen many times. This chain uses TRBV7-2 with TRBJ2-7; 7 nucleotides line up with TRBD1. Trimming took 4 bases from V and 1 from J; bases not matched to a gene: 4. The CDR3 is made up of 14 amino acids. The V gene's germline CDR1 is SGHTA and CDR2 FQGNSA. This chain's CDR3 is CASSSGTASYEQYV. In DNA, the CDR3 is TGTGCCAGCAGCTCCGGGACAGCTTCCTACGAGCAGTACGTC.

In this sample, this clonotype turned up many times. The chain is built from TRBV6-4 and TRBJ1-1; TRBD1 agrees at 7 bases. V lost 6 bases to trimming and J lost 3 bases; unmatched junction nucleotides: 4. Looked up from germline, CDR1 is MRHNA and CDR2 is SNTAGT. The CDR3 covers 13 residues. The CDR3 DNA follows: TGTGCCAGCAGGGCCAGGGGGGACACTGAAGCTTTCTTT. Translating gives CASRARGDTEAFF.

In its sample, this clonotype was seen a few times. The chain combines TRBV4-3 with TRBJ2-1, with 7 positions matching TRBD2. J gave up 4 bases and V 1 base, and 13 bases lay outside the gene matches. This CDR3 has 18 residues. Germline CDR1 reads LGHNA; CDR2 reads YSLEER. The CDR3 coding sequence is TGCGCCAGCAGCCAAGGAGCGGGGTCCTTTGGTGTATACAATGAGCAGTTCTTC. Protein: CASSQGAGSFGVYNEQFF.

The table lists this clonotype with a few counts. The rearrangement joins TRBV9 to TRBJ2-2; D gene uncertain. This CDR3 has 15 residues. V was cut by 2 bases and J by 2 bases, with 10 bases left in between. Germline CDR1 SGDLS, CDR2 YYNGEE. For the CDR3, the DNA is TGTGCCAGCAGCGTGGGCTCGCGTAACACCGGGGAGCTGTTTTTT. It encodes CASSVGSRNTGELFF.

This clonotype was counted a few times. J is TRBJ2-7 and V is TRBV20-1; D is perhaps TRBD2 (6 bases). V was shortened by 4 bases and J by 1 base, with 14 bases between the two germline ends. The CDR3 consists of 14 residues. Germline V CDR1 and CDR2: DFQATT, SNEGSKA (reference sequence). The chain's CDR3 is CSAIGRGFSYEQYF. CDR3 DNA: TGCAGTGCTATCGGGCGGGGTTTTTCCTACGAGCAGTACTTC.